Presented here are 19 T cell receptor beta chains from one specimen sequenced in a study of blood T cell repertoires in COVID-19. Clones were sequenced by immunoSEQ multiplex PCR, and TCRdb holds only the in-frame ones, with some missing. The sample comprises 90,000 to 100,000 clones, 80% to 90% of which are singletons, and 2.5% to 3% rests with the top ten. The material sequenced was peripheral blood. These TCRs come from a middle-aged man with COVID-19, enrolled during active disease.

CDR3 loop: CAWSNKFGYTF. CDR3 in DNA: TGTGCCTGGAGCAACAAGTTTGGCTACACCTTC. The chain carries TRBV30 and TRBJ1-2; D is uncertain. With 3 bases removed from V and 7 bases from J, the gap between germline ends came to 9 bases. Germline V gene lookup returns CDR1 GTSNPN and CDR2 SVGIG (reference sequence). The length of the CDR3 is 11 residues.

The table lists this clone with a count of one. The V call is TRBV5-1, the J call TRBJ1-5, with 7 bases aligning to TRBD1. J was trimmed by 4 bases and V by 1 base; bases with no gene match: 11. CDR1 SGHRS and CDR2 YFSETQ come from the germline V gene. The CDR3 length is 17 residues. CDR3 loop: CASSLMGQPEQNQPQHF. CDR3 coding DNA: TGCGCCAGCAGCTTGATGGGACAGCCCGAACAGAATCAGCCCCAGCATTTT.

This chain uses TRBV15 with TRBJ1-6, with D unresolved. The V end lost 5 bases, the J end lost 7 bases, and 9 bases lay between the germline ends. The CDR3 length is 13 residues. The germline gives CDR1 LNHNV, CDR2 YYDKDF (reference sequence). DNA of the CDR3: TGTGCCACCAGCCTCCGGAGAAATTCACCCCTCCACTTT. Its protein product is CATSLRRNSPLHF.

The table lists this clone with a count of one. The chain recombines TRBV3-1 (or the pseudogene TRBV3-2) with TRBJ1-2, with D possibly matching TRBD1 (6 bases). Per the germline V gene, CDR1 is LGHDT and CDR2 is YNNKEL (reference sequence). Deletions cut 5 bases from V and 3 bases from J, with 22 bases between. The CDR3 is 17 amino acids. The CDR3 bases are TGTGCCAGCAGCTCCCTCGGGGGGGGCTCTCTTTACTATGGCTACACCTTC. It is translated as CASSSLGGGSLYYGYTF.

CDR3 sequence reads: CASSYGQGSNSPLHF. CDR3 in DNA: TGTGCCAGCAGTTATGGACAGGGGAGTAATTCACCCCTCCACTTT. This sequence joins TRBV28 and TRBJ1-6; 9 bases line up with TRBD1. Germline V gives CDR1 MDHEN, CDR2 SYDVKM. This CDR3 region has 15 residues. The junction had 4 bases not matched to a gene; V was cut back by 4 bases and J by 6 bases.

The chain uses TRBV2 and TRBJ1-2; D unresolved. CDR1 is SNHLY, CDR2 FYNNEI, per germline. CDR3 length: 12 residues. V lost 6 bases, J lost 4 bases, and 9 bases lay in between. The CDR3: CASREWSYGYTF. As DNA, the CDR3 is TGTGCCAGCAGGGAGTGGTCCTATGGCTACACCTTC.

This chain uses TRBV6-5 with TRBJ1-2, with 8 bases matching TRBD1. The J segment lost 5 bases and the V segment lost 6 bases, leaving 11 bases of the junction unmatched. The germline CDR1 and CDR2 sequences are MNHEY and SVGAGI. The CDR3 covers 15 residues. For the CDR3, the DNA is TGTGCCAGCAGCCGATCCGGGACAGGACTTTATGGCTACACCTTC. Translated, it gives CASSRSGTGLYGYTF.

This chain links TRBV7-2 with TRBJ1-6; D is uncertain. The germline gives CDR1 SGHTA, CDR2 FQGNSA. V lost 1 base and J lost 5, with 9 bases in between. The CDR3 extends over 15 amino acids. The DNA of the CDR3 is TGTGCCAGCAGCTTAGTGGCCGTTAATAATTCACCCCTCCACTTT. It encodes CASSLVAVNNSPLHF. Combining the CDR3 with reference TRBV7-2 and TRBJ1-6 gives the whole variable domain GAGVSQSPSNKVTEKGKDVELRCDPISGHTALYWYRQSLGQGLEFLIYFQGNSAPDKSGLPSDRFSAERTGGSVSTLTIQRTQQEDSAVYLCASSLVAVNNSPLHFGNGTRLTVT.

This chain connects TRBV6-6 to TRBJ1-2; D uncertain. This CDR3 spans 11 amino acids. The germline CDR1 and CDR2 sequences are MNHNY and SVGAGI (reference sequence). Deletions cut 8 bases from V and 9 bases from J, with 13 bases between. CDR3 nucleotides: TGTGCCAGCTCCGGGGTCCCGAGCTACACCTTC. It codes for CASSGVPSYTF.

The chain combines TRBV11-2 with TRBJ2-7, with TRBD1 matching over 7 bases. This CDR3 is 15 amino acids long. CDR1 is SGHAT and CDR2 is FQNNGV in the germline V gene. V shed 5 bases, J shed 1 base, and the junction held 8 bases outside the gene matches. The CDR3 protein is CASSPRTGTSYEQYF. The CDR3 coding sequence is TGTGCCAGCAGCCCCAGGACAGGAACTTCCTACGAGCAGTACTTC.

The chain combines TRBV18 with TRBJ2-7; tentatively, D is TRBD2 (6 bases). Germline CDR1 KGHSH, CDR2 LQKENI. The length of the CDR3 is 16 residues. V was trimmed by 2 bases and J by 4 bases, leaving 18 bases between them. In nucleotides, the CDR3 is TGTGCCAGCTCACCAATAGGGGTGACTAGTATTTACGAGCAGTACTTC. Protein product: CASSPIGVTSIYEQYF.

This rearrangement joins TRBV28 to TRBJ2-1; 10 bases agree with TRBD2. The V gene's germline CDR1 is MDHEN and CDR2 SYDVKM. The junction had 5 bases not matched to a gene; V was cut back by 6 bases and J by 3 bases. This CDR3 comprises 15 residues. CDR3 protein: CASSRLAGVYNEQFF. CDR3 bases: TGTGCCAGCAGCCGGCTAGCGGGGGTCTACAATGAGCAGTTCTTC.

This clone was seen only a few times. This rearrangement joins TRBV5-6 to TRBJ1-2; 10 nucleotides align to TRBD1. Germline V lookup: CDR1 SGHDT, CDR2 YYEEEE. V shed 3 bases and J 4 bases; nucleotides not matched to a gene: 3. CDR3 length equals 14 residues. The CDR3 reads CASSWGQGTYGYTF. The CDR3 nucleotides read TGTGCCAGCAGCTGGGGACAGGGGACCTATGGCTACACCTTC.

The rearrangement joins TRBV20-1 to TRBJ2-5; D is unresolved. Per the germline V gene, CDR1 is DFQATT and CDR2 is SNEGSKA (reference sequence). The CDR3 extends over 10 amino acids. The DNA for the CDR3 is TGCAGCCAACACGAAGAGACCCAGTACTTC. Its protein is CSQHEETQYF.

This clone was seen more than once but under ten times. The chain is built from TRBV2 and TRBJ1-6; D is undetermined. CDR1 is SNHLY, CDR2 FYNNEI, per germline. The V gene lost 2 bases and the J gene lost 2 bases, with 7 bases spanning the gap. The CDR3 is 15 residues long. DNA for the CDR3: TGTGCCAGCAGTGAAAGAGTCCCCTATAATTCACCCCTCCACTTT. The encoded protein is CASSERVPYNSPLHF. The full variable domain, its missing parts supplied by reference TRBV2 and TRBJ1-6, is EPEVTQTPSHQVTQMGQEVILRCVPISNHLYFYWYRQILGQKVEFLVSFYNNEISEKSEIFDDQFSVERPDGSNFTLKIRSTKLEDSAMYFCASSERVPYNSPLHFGNGTRLTVT.

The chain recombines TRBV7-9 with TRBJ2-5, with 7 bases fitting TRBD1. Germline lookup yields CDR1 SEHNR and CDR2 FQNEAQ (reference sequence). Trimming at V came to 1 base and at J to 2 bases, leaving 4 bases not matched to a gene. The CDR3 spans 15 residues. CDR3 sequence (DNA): TGTGCCAGCAGCTTAGTCGTGGGACAGCAAGAGACCCAGTACTTC. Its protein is CASSLVVGQQETQYF.

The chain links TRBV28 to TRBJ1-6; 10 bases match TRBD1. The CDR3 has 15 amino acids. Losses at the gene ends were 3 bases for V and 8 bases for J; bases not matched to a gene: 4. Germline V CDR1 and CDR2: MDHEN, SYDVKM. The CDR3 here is CASSFRQGADSPLHF. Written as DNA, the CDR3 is TGTGCCAGCAGTTTCCGACAGGGGGCCGATTCACCCCTCCACTTT.

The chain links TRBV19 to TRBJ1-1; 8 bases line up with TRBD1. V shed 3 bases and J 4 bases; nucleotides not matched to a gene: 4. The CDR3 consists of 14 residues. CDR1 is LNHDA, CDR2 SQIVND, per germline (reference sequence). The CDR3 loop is CASSMAGGVTEAFF. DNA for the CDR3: TGTGCCAGTAGTATGGCAGGGGGCGTCACTGAAGCTTTCTTT.

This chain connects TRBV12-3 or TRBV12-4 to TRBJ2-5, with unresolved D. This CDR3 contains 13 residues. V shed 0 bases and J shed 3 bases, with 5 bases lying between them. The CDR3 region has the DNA TGTGCCAGCAGTTTAGCCGCTAAAGAGACCCAGTACTTC. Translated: CASSLAAKETQYF.